The present T cell receptor beta chain was sequenced within a study of human T cells and chemical hapten exposure listed by TCRdb under 2021. With regard to the full study: For sensitization, 2% DPC in acetone was applied to a roughly 2 cm by roughly 2 cm area of upper inner arm skin. Throughout the study period of 20 to 25 weeks, patients also received therapeutic DPC doses to the scalp every week. Patch tests used Finn chambers with 0.01% DPC on the upper back, scored after 6 days by International Contact Dermatitis Research Group standards. Most of the patients in the cohort were female, and the cohort covered alopecia areata with under or over 50% scalp involvement, alopecia totalis and alopecia universalis. Libraries were pooled for sequencing, and per-sample TCR yields varied mainly because of small differences in library volumes within the pool. This study followed changes in the peripheral blood TCR repertoire in vivo during primary and secondary sensitization of alopecia patients to the hapten diphenylcyclopropenone (DPC). Blood was sampled from patients pre-sensitization (week 0) and at 2, 6 and about 24 weeks after DPC sensitization. For TCR sequencing, blood came from 25 to 35 alopecia patients at anywhere from one to four time points (pre-sensitization, 2, 6 and 24 weeks).

At least ten counts were recorded for this clonotype. Its antigen is currently not known. Base qualities are not provided; no much larger clone lies one nucleotide away. Receptor amplification or capture employed RACE. Data came from a NextSeq 500. During library preparation, unique molecular identifiers were attached to individual cDNA molecules so that TCRs could be counted in a quantitative, reproducible way. For every blood RNA sample, sequencing covered both the TCR alpha and TCR beta chains. In the paper's pipeline: Samples had a median of approximately 96,000 TCRs, with a range from about 23,224 to 750,000. The Decombinator software suite was used to annotate V, J and CDR3 in the TCR reads. To make PS versus PT1 abundance plots, every sample was subsampled to the same number of TCRs (28,000). TCRs were defined as expanded if absent before sensitization and observed at least eight times at the 2-week time point. Starting from the raw public reads, TCRdb applied fastp trimming at Q25, assembled clones with MiXCR and retained in-frame beta chains. Identical CDR3 proteins give one entry, which carries the most common genes and DNA. None of the V and J calls come from the authors' own analysis; TCRdb made them. Here the sample has some 99,000 distinct CDR3 sequences; about a tenth occur a single time. Around 3% of the sample is taken by the ten largest.

Taken with the paper, the label for time point translates to: patch test 2, 6 weeks after DPC sensitization. Sample treatment or condition, as interpreted from the label and publication: therapeutic diphenylcyclopropenone sensitization with weekly scalp DPC. Blood at each patch-test visit was drawn before the patch test was applied. Eligible patients were aged 18 to 70, diagnosed with alopecia, deemed suitable for DPC therapy, and excluded if pregnant. Total RNA was extracted from unfractionated whole blood that had been collected in Tempus Blood RNA tubes. Broad study findings and their caveats: Repeated subsampling changed both the strength of the expansion versus patch-test correlation and the threshold at which that correlation became significant. All patients had alopecia, a presumed autoimmune disease, so their immune response might differ from that of healthy individuals. Compared with pre-sensitization or healthy control sets, expanded TCRs formed significantly more large CDR3 similarity clusters, which is consistent with antigen-driven responses. DPC sensitization did not change how many TCRs were above 1 in 1000 frequency, and no evidence was found of alterations in global repertoire structure. A positive correlation was found between the number of PT1 expanded TCRs and patch test score, with significance reached at thresholds 8, 16 and 32 but not 4.

In the germline V gene (reference sequence), CDR1 corresponds to SEHNR and CDR2 to FQNEAQ. Trimming removed 5 bases from V and 0 bases from J, leaving 19 bases between the germline ends. Spanning cysteine to phenylalanine, the CDR3 consists of 17 amino acids. Just the 51-base CDR3 DNA is kept, in frame starting at base 1. The origin of this receptor is a woman aged 40 to 55 with alopecia areata. Some clones in this sample may be carry-over from other donors' samples. Sample: whole blood, taken in connection with sensitization to the hapten diphenylcyclopropenone (DPC). This receptor chain uses TRBV7-9 and TRBJ1-1; the D region possibly corresponds to TRBD1 (5 bases align). For the CDR3, the sequence is CASSPYVVGVMNTEAFF. The DNA sequence reads TGTGCCAGCAGCCCCTATGTGGTAGGGGTCATGAACACTGAAGCTTTCTTT.